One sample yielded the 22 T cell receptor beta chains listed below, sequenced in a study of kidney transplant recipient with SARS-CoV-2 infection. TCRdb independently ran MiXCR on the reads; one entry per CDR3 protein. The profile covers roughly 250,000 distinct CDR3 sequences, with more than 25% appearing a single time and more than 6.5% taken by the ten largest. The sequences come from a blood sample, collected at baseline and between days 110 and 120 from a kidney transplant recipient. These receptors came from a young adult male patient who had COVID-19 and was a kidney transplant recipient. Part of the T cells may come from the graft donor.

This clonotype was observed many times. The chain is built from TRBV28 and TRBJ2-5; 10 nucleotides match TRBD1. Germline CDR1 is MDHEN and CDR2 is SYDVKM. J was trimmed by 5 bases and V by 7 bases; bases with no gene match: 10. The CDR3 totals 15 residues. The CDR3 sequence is CASNLWRQGAETQYF. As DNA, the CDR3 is TGTGCCAGCAACCTATGGCGACAGGGGGCCGAGACCCAGTACTTC.

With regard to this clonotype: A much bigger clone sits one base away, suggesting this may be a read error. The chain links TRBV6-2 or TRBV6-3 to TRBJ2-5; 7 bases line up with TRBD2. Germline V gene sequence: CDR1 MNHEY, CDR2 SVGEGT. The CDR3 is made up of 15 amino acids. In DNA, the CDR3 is TGTGCCAGCAGTTACGAGACGACTAGCACAGAGACCCAGTGCTTC. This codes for CASSYETTSTETQCF.

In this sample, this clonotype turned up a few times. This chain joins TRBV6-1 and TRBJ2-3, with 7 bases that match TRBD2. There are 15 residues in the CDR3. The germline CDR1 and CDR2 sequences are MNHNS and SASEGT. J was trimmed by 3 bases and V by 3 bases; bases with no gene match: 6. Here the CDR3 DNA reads TGTGCCAGCAGTGAGAGCGGGGAAGGGACAGATACGCAGTATTTT. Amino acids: CASSESGEGTDTQYF.

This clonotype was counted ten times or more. CDR3 DNA sequence: TGTGCCAGCAGTTCGCCCGGTGCAGGGGGTCGCTTTGGGTATGGCTACACCTTC. Translated, it gives CASSSPGAGGRFGYGYTF. This rearrangement joins TRBV28 to TRBJ1-2; TRBD1 aligns across 7 bases. With V trimmed by 4 bases and J by 5 bases, 19 bases remained unmatched. The CDR3 loop spans 18 amino acids. The germline gives CDR1 MDHEN, CDR2 SYDVKM.

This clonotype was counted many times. CDR3 amino acids: CASSEGHGRSFSTDTQYF. Here the CDR3 DNA reads TGTGCCAGCAGTGAGGGACATGGTAGATCTTTTAGCACAGATACGCAGTATTTT. The V call is TRBV6-1, the J call TRBJ2-3; D may be TRBD1 (6 bases). From germline, CDR1 is MNHNS and CDR2 SASEGT. The V end was cut by 3 bases, the J end by 0 bases, with 19 bases between. This CDR3 is 18 amino acids long.

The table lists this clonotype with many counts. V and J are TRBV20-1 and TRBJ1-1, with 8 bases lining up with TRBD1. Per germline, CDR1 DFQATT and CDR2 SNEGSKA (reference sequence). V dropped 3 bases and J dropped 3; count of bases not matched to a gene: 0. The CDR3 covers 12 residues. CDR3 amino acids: CSARTGDTEAFF. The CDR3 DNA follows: TGCAGTGCTAGGACAGGGGACACTGAAGCTTTCTTT.

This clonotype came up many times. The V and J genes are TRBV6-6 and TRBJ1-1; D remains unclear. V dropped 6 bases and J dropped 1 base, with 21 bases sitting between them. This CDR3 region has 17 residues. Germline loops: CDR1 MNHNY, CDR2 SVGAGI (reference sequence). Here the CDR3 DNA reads TGTGCCAGCAGCCACGCAAGAGGTTCCAAAGGGAACACTGAAGCTTTCTTT. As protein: CASSHARGSKGNTEAFF.

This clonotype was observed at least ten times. This CDR3 is CASSYGRLGTDTQYF. The DNA of the CDR3 is TGCGCCAGCAGCTACGGGAGATTGGGCACAGATACGCAGTATTTT. The chain uses TRBV5-1 and TRBJ2-3, with a tentative D call TRBD2 (6 bases). Deletions cut 3 bases from V and 1 base from J, with 12 bases between. CDR3 size: 15 residues. Germline CDR1 is SGHRS and CDR2 is YFSETQ.

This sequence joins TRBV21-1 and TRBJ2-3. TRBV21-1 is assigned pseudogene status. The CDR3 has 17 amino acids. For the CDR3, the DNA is TGTGCCAGCAGTATCATCGTAGCTACAGTCATGCAAGATACGCAGTATTTT. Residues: CASSIIVATVMQDTQYF.

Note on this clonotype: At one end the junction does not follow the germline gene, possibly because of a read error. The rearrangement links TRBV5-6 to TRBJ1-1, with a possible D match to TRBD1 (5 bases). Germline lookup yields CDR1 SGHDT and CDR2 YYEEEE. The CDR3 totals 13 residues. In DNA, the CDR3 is TGTGTCAGCAGACAGCACGGGGGCACTGAAGCTTTCTTT. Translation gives CVSRQHGGTEAFF.

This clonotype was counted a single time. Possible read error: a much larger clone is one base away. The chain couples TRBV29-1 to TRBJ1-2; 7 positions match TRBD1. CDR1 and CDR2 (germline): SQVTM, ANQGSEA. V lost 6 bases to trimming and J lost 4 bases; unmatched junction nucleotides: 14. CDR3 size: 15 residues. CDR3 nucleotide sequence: TGCAGCGTGGCTAATCCCGGGACAGCAAGCTATGGCTACACCTTC. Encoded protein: CSVANPGTASYGYTF.

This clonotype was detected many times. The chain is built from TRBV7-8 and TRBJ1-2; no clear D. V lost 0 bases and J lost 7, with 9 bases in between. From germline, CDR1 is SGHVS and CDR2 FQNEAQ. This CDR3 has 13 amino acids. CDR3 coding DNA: TGTGCCAGCAGCTTAGCTCCCACGGGTGGCTACACCTTC. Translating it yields CASSLAPTGGYTF.

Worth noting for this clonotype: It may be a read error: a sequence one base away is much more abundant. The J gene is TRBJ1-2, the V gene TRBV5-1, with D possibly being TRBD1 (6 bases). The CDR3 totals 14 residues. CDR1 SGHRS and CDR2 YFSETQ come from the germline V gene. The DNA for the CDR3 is TGCGCCAGCAGCCAACAGGGTGCAGGGTATGGCCACACCTTC. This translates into CASSQQGAGYGHTF.

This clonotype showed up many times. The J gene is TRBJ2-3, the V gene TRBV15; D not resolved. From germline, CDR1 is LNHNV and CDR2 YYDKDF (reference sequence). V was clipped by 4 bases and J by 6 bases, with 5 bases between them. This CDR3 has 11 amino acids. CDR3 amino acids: CATSTRDTQYF. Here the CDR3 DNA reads TGTGCCACCAGCACTCGGGATACGCAGTATTTT.

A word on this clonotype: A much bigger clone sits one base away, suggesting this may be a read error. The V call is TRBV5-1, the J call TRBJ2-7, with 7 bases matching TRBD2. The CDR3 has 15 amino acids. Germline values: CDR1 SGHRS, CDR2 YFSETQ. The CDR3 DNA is TGCGACAGCAGCTTGGGGGGGGGTCAGGACTACGAGCAGTACTTC. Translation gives CDSSLGGGQDYEQYF. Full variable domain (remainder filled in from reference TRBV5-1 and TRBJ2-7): KAGVTQTPRYLIKTRGQQVTLSCSPISGHRSVSWYQQTPGQGLQFLFEYFSETQRNKGNFPGRFSGRQFSNSRSEMNVSTLELGDSALYLCDSSLGGGQDYEQYFGPGTRLTVT.

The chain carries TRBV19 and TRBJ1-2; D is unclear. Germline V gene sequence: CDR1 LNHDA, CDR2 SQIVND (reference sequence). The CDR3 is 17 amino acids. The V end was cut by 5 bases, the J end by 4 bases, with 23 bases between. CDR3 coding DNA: TGTGCCAGTAGTGATCGCTCGACAAATCGAAAGGCCTATGGCTACACCTTC. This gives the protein CASSDRSTNRKAYGYTF.

The CDR3 reads CATSYRGEGEQFF. The CDR3 DNA is TGTGCCACCAGCTACAGGGGGGAGGGTGAGCAGTTCTTC. V is TRBV24-1 and J is TRBJ2-1; D is possibly TRBD1 (8 bases). Trimming shortened V by 7 bases and J by 9 bases, and 15 bases separated the two germline ends. CDR1 KGHDR and CDR2 SFDVKD come from the germline V gene. This CDR3 is 13 amino acids long.

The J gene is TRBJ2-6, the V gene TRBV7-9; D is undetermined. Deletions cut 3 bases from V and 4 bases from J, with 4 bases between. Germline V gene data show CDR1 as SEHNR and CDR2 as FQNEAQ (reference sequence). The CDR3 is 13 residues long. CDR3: CASSFGGANVLTF. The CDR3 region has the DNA TGTGCCAGCAGCTTTGGAGGGGCCAACGTCCTGACTTTC.

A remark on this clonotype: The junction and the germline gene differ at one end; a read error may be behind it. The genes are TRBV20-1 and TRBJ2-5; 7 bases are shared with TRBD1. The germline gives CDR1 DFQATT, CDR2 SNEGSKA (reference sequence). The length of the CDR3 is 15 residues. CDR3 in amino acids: CSDRDPQGVPETQYF. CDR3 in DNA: TGCAGTGATAGAGATCCCCAGGGGGTGCCGGAGACCCAGTACTTC.

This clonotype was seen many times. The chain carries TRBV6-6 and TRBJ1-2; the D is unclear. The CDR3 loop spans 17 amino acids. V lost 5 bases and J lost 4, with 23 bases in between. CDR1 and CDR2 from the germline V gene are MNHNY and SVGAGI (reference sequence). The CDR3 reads CASSHCRGGRKTYGYTF. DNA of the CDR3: TGTGCCAGCAGTCATTGCCGAGGTGGGAGAAAGACCTATGGCTACACCTTC.

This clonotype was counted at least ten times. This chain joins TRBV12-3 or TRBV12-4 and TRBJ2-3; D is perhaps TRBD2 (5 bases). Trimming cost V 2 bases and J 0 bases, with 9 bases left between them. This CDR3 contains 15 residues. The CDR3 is CASSLLRESTDTQYF. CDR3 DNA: TGTGCCAGCAGTTTACTGAGGGAGAGCACAGATACGCAGTATTTT.

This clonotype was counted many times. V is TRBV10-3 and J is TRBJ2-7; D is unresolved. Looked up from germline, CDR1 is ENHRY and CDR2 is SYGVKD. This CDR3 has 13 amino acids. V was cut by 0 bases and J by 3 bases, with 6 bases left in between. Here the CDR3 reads CAISESPSYEQYF. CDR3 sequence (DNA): TGTGCCATCAGTGAGTCCCCTAGCTACGAGCAGTACTTC.